The clone carrying this T cell receptor beta chain showed up just once. The target antigen is unknown. One end of the junction fails to match germline, which may point to a read error. This sample includes further DNA sequences coding for the same CDR3. The entry originates in a study of shared clonotypes between healthy human individuals. Whole-study findings and limits: Non-shared clonotypes were found to have lower generation probabilities than the clonotypes that were shared by all four of the sorted-subset donors.

The CDR3 runs 15 residues. Germline-derived CDR1 and CDR2 are MNHEY and SMNVEV (reference sequence). Some clones are missing from TCRdb's copy, which holds only in-frame ones; the method was immunoSEQ multiplex PCR. The sample has about 640,000 clones, 55% to 75% seen once; the top ten hold 1.5% to 2%. This sequence was found in a woman in her thirties in good health. The chain employs TRBV27 and TRBJ2-7; TRBD1 matches at 9 bases. The source material was memory CD4+ T cells sorted from blood. This sample's subset: CD45RA-negative fraction. CDR3 region: CASSPRDREVYEQYF. The CDR3 DNA reads TGTGCTAGCAGCCCTCGGGACAGGGAAGTTTACGAGCAGTACTTC.